The clone carrying this T cell receptor (beta chain) was picked up a small number of times. Through a sample-barcoded 5' primer and a J-beta primer mix, a second PCR was run for roughly 6 to 12 cycles. TCRdb reprocessed the 5' RACE reads via MiXCR and lists one record per CDR3 protein. The sample yields hundreds of thousands of distinct CDR3 sequences, 45% to 70% seen once. The sample originates from a study of blood T cells in healthy people across ages. The V end was cut by 3 bases, the J end by 0 bases, with 7 bases between. CDR1 and CDR2 (germline): SNHLY, FYNNEI. CDR3 length: 14 amino acids. The source of this sequence is a man aged 40-49 years in good health. Sample: blood. V usage is TRBV2 and J usage is TRBJ2-3; D is unresolved. The chain's CDR3 is CASSDLKSTDTQYF. CDR3 bases: TGTGCCAGCAGTGATCTAAAGAGCACAGATACGCAGTATTTT.